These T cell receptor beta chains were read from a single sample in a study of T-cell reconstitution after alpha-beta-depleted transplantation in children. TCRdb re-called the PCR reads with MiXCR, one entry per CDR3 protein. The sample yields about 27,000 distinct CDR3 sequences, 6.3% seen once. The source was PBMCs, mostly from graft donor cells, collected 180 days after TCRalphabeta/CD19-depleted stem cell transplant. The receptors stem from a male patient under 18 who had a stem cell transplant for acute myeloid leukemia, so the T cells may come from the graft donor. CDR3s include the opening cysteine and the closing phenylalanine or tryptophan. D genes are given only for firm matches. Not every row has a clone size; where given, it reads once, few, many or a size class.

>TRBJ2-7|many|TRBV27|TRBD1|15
TGTGCCAGCAGTTTATCAGGGGGCTACCACTACGAGCAGTACTTC
CASSLSGGYHYEQYF
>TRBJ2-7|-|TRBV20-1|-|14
TGCAGTGCTCCCCGGGCCCAGGCCCCCCTCGAGCAGTACTTC
CSAPRAQAPLEQYF
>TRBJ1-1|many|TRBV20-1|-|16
TGCAGTGCTAGAGCCCCCTTCACGGGGTTGAACACTGAAGCTTTCTTT
CSARAPFTGLNTEAFF
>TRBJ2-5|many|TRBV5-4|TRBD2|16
TGTGCCAGCAGCTTGATGAGCGGGGGGCTCTCAATGACCCAGTACTTC
CASSLMSGGLSMTQYF
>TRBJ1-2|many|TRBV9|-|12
TGTGCCAGCAGCGTAGGCCACTATGGCTACACCTTC
CASSVGHYGYTF
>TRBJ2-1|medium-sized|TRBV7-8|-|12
TGTGCCAGCAGCTTATCGGGGGGCTGGCAGTTCTTC
CASSLSGGWQFF
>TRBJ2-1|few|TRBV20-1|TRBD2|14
TGCAGTGCCACTAGCGGGAGCTCCTACAATGAGCAGTTCTTC
CSATSGSSYNEQFF
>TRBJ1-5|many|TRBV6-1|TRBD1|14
TGTGCCAGCAGTGAGGGGACAGGGGTCCAGCCCCAGCATTTT
CASSEGTGVQPQHF
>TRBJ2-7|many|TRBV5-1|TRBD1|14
TGCGCCAGCAGCTCCCGACAGGGGGCGCAGGAGCAGTACTTC
CASSSRQGAQEQYF
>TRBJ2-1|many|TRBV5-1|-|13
TGCGCCAGCAGCTTGGCTCCCGCCCCCGAGCAGTTCTTC
CASSLAPAPEQFF
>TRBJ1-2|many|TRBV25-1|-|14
TGTGCCAGCAGTGGTCACCCACGGGAGGGGGGCTACACCTTC
CASSGHPREGGYTF
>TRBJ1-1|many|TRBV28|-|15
TGTGCCATCACCCCTCAGGAGGGGCGGGGCACTGAAGCTTTCTTT
CAITPQEGRGTEAFF
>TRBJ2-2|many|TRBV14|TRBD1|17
TGTGCCAGCAGCCACCACACTGGGACAGGGGGCACCGGGGAGCTGTTTTTT
CASSHHTGTGGTGELFF
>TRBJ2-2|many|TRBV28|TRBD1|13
TGTGCCACCTACAGGGGAAGGACCGGGGAGCTGTTTTTT
CATYRGRTGELFF
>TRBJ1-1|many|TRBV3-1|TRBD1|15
TGTGCCAGCAGCCCCCGGGACAGGAGGAACACTGAAGCTTTCTTT
CASSPRDRRNTEAFF
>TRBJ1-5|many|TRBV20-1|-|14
TGCAGTGCACCGGACGGTGATTACAATCAGCCCCAGCATTTT
CSAPDGDYNQPQHF
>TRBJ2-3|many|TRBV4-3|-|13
TGCGCCAGCAGCGTTACTAGCACAGATACGCAGTATTTT
CASSVTSTDTQYF
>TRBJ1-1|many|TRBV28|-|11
TGTGCCAGCAGTTTCCCTACAGGAGCTTTCTTT
CASSFPTGAFF
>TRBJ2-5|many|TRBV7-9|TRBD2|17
TGTGCCAGCAGCTCACTAGCGGGAGCCTTAAGGGGCGAGACCCAGTACTTC
CASSSLAGALRGETQYF
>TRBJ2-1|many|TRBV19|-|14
TGCGCCAGTAGTATCCTCAATGAGGCCCCTCAGCAGTTCTTC
CASSILNEAPQQFF
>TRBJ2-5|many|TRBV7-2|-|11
TGTGCCAGCAGCCCTCAAGAGACCCAGTACTTC
CASSPQETQYF
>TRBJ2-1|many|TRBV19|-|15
TGTGCCAGTAGTATAGTCAGTCCTTCCTACAATGAGCAGTTCTTC
CASSIVSPSYNEQFF
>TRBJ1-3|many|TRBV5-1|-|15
TGCGCCAGCAGCTCGGACCCGGGTTCTGGAAACACCATATATTTT
CASSSDPGSGNTIYF
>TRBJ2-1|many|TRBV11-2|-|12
TGTGCCAGCAGACTTACTAGGAGGGAGCAGTTCTTC
CASRLTRREQFF
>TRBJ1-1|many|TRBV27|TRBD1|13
TGTGCCAGCGTGAGGGGGCGGAACACTGAAGCTTTCTTT
CASVRGRNTEAFF
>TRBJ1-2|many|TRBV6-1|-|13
TGTGCCAGCATCCGACAGGCCAACTATGGCTACACCTTC
CASIRQANYGYTF
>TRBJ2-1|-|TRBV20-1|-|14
TGCAGTGCTCCCCGGGGGAGTGGGGTTTCTGAGCAGTTCTTC
CSAPRGSGVSEQFF
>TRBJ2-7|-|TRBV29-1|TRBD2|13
TGCAGCGCCGGGACTAGCGGGCCCTACGAGCAGTACTTC
CSAGTSGPYEQYF
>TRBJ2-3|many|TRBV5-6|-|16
TGTGCCAGCAGCTTAAGGACTACAGCTAGCACAGATACGCAGTATTTT
CASSLRTTASTDTQYF